This TCR beta chain originates from a study of blood T cell repertoires in COVID-19. Study background: There were acute and convalescent COVID-19 samples, and they came from the United States, Italy and Spain. PBMCs, B-cell-depleted T cells, or T cells were the source of the cDNA or gDNA that made up the material.

Original data processing: Amplifying reference gene primers gave estimates of nucleated cell counts. Only in-frame clones appear in the TCRdb table, and some are missing; sequencing was by immunoSEQ multiplex PCR. The V and J calls and clone size were taken over from that table, and D and trimming were inferred from the DNA. The sample comprises roughly 50,000 clones, just over 85% of which are singletons, and 12% to 15% rests with the top ten. Sequencing was done on a sample of peripheral blood. The clonotype originates from a man in his sixties or seventies with acute or convalescent COVID-19.

This CDR3 is CASMGTGWEQYV. The CDR3 bases are TGTGCCAGCATGGGGACAGGGTGGGAGCAGTACGTC. V gene TRBV2 combines with J gene TRBJ2-7; the match to TRBD1 covers 9 bases. Germline values: CDR1 SNHLY, CDR2 FYNNEI. Unmatched junction bases numbered 5, after V lost 7 bases and J lost 7 bases. This CDR3 has 12 residues.